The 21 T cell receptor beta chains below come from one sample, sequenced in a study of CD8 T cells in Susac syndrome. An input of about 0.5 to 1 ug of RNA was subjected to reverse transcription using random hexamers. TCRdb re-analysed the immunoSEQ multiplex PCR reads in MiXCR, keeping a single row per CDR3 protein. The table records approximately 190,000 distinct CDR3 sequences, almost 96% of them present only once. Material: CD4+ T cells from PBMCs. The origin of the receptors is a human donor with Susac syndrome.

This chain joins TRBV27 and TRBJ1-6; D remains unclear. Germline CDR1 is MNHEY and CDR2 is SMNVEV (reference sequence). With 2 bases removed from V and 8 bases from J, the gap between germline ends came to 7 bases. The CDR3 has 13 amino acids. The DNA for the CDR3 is TGTGCCAGCAGTTTAGAGGTTCATTCACCCCTCCACTTT. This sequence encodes CASSLEVHSPLHF.

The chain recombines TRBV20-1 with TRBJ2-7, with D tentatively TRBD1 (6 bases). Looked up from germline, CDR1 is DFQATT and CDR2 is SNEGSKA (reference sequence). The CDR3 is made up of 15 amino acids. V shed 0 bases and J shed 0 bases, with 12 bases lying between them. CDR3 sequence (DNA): TGCAGTGCTAGAGATCCGACAGGTTACTCCTACGAGCAGTACTTC. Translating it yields CSARDPTGYSYEQYF.

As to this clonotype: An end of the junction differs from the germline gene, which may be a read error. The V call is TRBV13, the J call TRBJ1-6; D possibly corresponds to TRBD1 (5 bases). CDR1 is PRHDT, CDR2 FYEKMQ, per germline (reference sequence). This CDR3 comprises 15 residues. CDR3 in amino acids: CATSLAGTGNSPLHF. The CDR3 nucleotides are TGTGCCACCAGCTTAGCTGGGACCGGGAATTCACCCCTCCACTTT. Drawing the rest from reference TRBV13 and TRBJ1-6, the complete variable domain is AAGVIQSPRHLIKEKRETATLKCYPIPRHDTVYWYQQGPGQDPQFLISFYEKMQSDKGSIPDRFSAQQFSDYHSELNMSSLELGDSALYFCATSLAGTGNSPLHFGNGTRLTVT.

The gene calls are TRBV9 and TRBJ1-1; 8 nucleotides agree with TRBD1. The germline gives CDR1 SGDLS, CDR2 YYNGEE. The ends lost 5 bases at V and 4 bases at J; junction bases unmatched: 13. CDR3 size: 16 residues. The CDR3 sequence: CASSQGARITVTEAFF. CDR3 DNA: TGTGCCAGCAGTCAGGGGGCGCGTATTACGGTCACTGAAGCTTTCTTT.

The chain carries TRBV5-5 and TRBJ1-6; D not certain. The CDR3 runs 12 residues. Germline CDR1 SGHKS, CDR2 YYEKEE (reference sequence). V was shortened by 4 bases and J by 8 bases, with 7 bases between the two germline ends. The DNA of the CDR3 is TGTGCCAGCAGCAAGGATTATTCACCCCTCCACTTT. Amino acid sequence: CASSKDYSPLHF.

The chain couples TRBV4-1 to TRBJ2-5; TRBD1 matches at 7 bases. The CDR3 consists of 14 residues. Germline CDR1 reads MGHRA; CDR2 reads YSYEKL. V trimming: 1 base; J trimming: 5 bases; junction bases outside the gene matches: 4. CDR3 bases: TGCGCCAGCAGCCAAGTTCAACAGGGGGAGACCCAGTACTTC. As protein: CASSQVQQGETQYF.

CDR3 coding DNA: TGTGCCTGGAGCCAGGACAGTGTCTCTGGAAACACCATATATTTT. This sequence encodes CAWSQDSVSGNTIYF. J is TRBJ1-3 and V is TRBV30; TRBD1 might be the D (6 bases). The CDR3 is 15 amino acids. The V and J ends lost 3 bases and 0 bases respectively, with 12 bases between them. Germline CDR1 GTSNPN, CDR2 SVGIG (reference sequence).

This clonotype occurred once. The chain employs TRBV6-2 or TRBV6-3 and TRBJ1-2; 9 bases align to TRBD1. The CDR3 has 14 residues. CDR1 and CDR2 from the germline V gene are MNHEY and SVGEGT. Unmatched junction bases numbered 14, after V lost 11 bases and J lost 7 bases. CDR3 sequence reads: CASWARDRDRGYTF. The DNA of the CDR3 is TGTGCCTCTTGGGCGCGGGACAGGGATCGTGGCTACACCTTC.

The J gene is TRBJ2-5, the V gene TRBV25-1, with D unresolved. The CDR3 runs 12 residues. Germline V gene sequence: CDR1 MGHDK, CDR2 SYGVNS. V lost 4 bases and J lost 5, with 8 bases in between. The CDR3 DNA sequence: TGTGCCAGCAGTGCCCCGTTGGAGACCCAGTACTTC. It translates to CASSAPLETQYF.

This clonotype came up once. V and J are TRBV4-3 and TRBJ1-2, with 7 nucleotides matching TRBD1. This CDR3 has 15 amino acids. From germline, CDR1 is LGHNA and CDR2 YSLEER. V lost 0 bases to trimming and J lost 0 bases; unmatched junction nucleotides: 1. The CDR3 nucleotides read TGCGCCAGCAGCCAAGAGCAGGGGGCTAACTATGGCTACACCTTC. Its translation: CASSQEQGANYGYTF.

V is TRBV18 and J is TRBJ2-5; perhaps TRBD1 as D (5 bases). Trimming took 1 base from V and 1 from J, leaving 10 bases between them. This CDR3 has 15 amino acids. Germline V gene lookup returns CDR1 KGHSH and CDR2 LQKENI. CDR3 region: CASSPQQGPQETQYF. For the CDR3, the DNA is TGTGCCAGCTCACCACAGCAGGGCCCCCAAGAGACCCAGTACTTC.

The CDR3 DNA follows: TGTGCCACCAATCCGGCAGGGAAAGGTTCACCCCTCCACTTT. Translating gives CATNPAGKGSPLHF. The J gene is TRBJ1-6, the V gene TRBV27; D possibly corresponds to TRBD1 (5 bases). This CDR3 has 14 residues. Trimming cost V 10 bases and J 9 bases, with 19 bases left between them. The V gene's germline CDR1 is MNHEY and CDR2 SMNVEV (reference sequence).

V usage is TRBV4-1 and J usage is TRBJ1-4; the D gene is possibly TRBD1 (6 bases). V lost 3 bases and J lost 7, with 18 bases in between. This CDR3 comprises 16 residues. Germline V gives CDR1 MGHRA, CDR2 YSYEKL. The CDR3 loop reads CASSQIPTGLAEKLFF. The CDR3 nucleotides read TGCGCCAGCAGCCAGATCCCTACAGGGCTGGCTGAAAAACTGTTTTTT.

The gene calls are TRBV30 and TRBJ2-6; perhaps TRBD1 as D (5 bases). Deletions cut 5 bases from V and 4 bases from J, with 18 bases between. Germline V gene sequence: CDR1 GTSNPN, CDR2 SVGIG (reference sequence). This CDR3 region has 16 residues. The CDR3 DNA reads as TGTGCCTGGCTGCAATCCCCAGGGTTAGGGGCCAACGTCCTGACTTTC. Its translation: CAWLQSPGLGANVLTF. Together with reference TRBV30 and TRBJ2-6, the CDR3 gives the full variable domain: SQTIHQWPATLVQPVGSPLSLECTVEGTSNPNLYWYRQAAGRGLQLLFYSVGIGQISSEVPQNLSASRPQDRQFILSSKKLLLSDSGFYLCAWLQSPGLGANVLTFGAGSRLTVL.

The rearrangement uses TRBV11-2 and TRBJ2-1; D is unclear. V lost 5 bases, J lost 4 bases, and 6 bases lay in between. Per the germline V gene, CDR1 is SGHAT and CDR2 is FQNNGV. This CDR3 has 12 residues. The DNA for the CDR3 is TGTGCCAGCAGCCCCAATTACAATGAGCAGTTCTTC. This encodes CASSPNYNEQFF.

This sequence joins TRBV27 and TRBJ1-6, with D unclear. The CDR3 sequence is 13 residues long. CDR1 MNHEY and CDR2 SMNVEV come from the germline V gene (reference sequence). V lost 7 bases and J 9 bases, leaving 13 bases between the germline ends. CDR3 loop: CASTRAWASPLHF. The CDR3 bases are TGTGCCAGCACTCGAGCTTGGGCTTCACCCCTCCACTTT.

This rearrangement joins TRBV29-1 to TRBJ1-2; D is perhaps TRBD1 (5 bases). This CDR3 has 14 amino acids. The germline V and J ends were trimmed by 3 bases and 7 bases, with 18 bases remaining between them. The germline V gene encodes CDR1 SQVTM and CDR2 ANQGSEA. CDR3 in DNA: TGCAGCGTTGACCTAGCAGGGCAGGGACTTGGCTACACCTTC. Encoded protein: CSVDLAGQGLGYTF. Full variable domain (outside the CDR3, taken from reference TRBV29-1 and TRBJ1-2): SAVISQKPSRDICQRGTSLTIQCQVDSQVTMMFWYRQQPGQSLTLIATANQGSEATYESGFVIDKFPISRPNLTFSTLTVSNMSPEDSSIYLCSVDLAGQGLGYTFGSGTRLTVV.

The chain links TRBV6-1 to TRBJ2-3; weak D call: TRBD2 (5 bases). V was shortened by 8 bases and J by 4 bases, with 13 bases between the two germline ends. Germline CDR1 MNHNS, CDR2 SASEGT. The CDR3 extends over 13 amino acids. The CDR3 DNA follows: TGTGCCAGCTGCGGGCGTGCTCCAGATACGCAGTATTTT. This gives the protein CASCGRAPDTQYF.

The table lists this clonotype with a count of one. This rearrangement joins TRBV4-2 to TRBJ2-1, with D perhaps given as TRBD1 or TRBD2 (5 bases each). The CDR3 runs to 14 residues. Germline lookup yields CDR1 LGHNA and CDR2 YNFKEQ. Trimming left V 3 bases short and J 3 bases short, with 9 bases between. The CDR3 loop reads CASSHEGRYNEQFF. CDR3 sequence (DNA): TGTGCCAGCAGCCACGAGGGACGCTACAATGAGCAGTTCTTC.

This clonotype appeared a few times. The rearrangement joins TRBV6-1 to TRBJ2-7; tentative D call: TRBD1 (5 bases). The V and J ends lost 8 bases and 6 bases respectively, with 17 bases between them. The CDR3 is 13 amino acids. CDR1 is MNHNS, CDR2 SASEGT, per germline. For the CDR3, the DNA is TGTGCCAGCCAGGGTTTTGGCGGATTCGAGCAGTACTTC. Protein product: CASQGFGGFEQYF.

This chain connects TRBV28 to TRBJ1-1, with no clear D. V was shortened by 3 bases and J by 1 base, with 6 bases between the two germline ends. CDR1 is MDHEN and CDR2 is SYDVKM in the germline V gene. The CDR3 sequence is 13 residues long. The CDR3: CASSFPENTEAFF. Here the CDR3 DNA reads TGTGCCAGCAGTTTTCCAGAGAACACTGAAGCTTTCTTT.